This TCR beta chain was found in a study of identical twins' blood T cells. CDR3 length equals 14 residues. The germline CDR1 and CDR2 sequences are SGHRS and YFSETQ. Between the trimmed V and J ends, which lost 4 bases and 0 bases, there was a span of 10 bases. TCRdb passed the 5' RACE reads through MiXCR, listing each CDR3 protein once. The data hold a few hundred thousand distinct CDR3 sequences, with 28% observed a single time. This sequence originates from a woman aged 18 to 49 in good health. The specimen sequenced was PBMCs. The chain couples TRBV5-1 to TRBJ2-5; unclear D gene. CDR3 sequence reads: CASSPSVYQETQYF. As DNA, the CDR3 is TGCGCCAGCAGCCCCTCCGTGTACCAAGAGACCCAGTACTTC.